The 26 T cell receptor beta chains given below trace back to one sample, sequenced in a study of T cell clones after liver transplantation. Sequencing used immunoSEQ multiplex PCR; TCRdb keeps in-frame clones, though not all of them. The repertoire consists of tens of thousands of clones, with roughly 90% occurring once and the leading ten covering over 13%. Sequenced material: CD8+ T cells from blood, taken 12 months after liver transplant. The receptors come from a human patient who received a liver transplant. Some T cells may be the graft donor's.

This chain connects TRBV5-4 to TRBJ2-1; D not certain. The CDR3 covers 15 residues. V was pared by 0 bases and J by 3 bases, with 10 bases between. The V gene's germline CDR1 is SGHNT and CDR2 YYREEE (reference sequence). Here the CDR3 DNA reads TGTGCCAGCAGCTTGGACTTAGACTTCTACAATGAGCAGTTCTTC. It translates to CASSLDLDFYNEQFF.

This chain joins TRBV19 and TRBJ2-5, with TRBD2 as a possible D gene (5 bases). The CDR3 spans 14 residues. CDR1 is LNHDA, CDR2 SQIVND, per germline (reference sequence). Trimming shortened V by 3 bases and J by 6 bases, and 14 bases separated the two germline ends. The CDR3 region has the DNA TGTGCCAGTAGTATGGAGGACCTGGAAAAGACCCAGTACTTC. Translating gives CASSMEDLEKTQYF. Full variable domain (rest looked up from reference TRBV19 and TRBJ2-5): DGGITQSPKYLFRKEGQNVTLSCEQNLNHDAMYWYRQDPGQGLRLIYYSQIVNDFQKGDIAEGYSVSREKKESFPLTVTSAQKNPTAFYLCASSMEDLEKTQYFGPGTRLLVL.

The CDR3 DNA is TGTGCCAGCACGAAGGACAACTCCTACGAGCAGTACTTC. It encodes CASTKDNSYEQYF. This chain joins TRBV6-1 and TRBJ2-7; tentatively, D is TRBD1 (5 bases). The CDR3 extends over 13 amino acids. CDR1 and CDR2 from the germline V gene are MNHNS and SASEGT. The germline V and J ends were trimmed by 7 bases and 0 bases, with 10 bases remaining between them.

The rearrangement uses TRBV27 and TRBJ2-7, with D perhaps TRBD1 (6 bases). Deletions cut 11 bases from V and 2 bases from J, with 13 bases between. Germline V gene sequence: CDR1 MNHEY, CDR2 SMNVEV (reference sequence). CDR3 length: 12 amino acids. CDR3 nucleotides: TGTGCCGTGCGGAACAGGGCCTACGAGCAGTACTTC. It specifies CAVRNRAYEQYF.

This chain uses TRBV5-1 with TRBJ2-2; D uncertain. This CDR3 contains 17 residues. CDR1 is SGHRS, CDR2 YFSETQ, per germline. V was shortened by 7 bases and J by 2 bases, with 21 bases between the two germline ends. In DNA, the CDR3 is TGCGCCAGCTCCTTTAGAACAGCCAACCCCAACACCGGGGAGCTGTTTTTT. The encoded protein is CASSFRTANPNTGELFF.

The V call is TRBV27, the J call TRBJ2-7; 7 nucleotides agree with TRBD2. V shed 1 base, J shed 2 bases, and the junction held 5 bases outside the gene matches. The germline CDR1 and CDR2 sequences are MNHEY and SMNVEV (reference sequence). The CDR3 is 15 residues long. The CDR3 protein is CASSLYPAGTYEQYF. The CDR3, as DNA: TGTGCCAGCAGTTTATACCCAGCGGGAACCTACGAGCAGTACTTC.

CDR3 region: CASSVPGFQETQYF. The CDR3 nucleotides are TGTGCCAGCAGCGTACCGGGGTTCCAAGAGACCCAGTACTTC. This chain joins TRBV2 and TRBJ2-5; tentatively, D is TRBD2 (5 bases). From germline, CDR1 is SNHLY and CDR2 FYNNEI. The CDR3 runs to 14 residues. V lost 6 bases, J lost 1 base, and 12 bases lay in between.

V and J are TRBV28 and TRBJ2-5; D is undetermined. Trimming removed 4 bases from V and 5 bases from J, with 14 bases in between. CDR1 MDHEN and CDR2 SYDVKM come from the germline V gene. The CDR3 has 14 amino acids. CDR3 bases: TGTGCCAGCAGTTCTTGGGGTTATCCGGAGACCCAGTACTTC. Protein: CASSSWGYPETQYF.

There are a few counts of this clone. The J gene is TRBJ2-7, the V gene TRBV14, with TRBD1 as a possible D gene (5 bases). This CDR3 is 13 amino acids long. V lost 2 bases to trimming and J lost 3 bases, with 8 bases between them. Germline CDR1 reads SGHDN; CDR2 reads FVKESK. The CDR3 nucleotides are TGTGCCAGCAGCCAATTAAGGGGCTACGAGCAGTACTTC. This encodes CASSQLRGYEQYF.

The chain carries TRBV4-1 and TRBJ1-1, with D tentatively TRBD1 (5 bases). This CDR3 region has 16 residues. Deletions cut 3 bases from V and 3 bases from J, with 17 bases between. Germline CDR1 MGHRA, CDR2 YSYEKL. CDR3 residues: CASSHQPGRWDTEAFF. The CDR3 DNA reads as TGCGCCAGCAGCCATCAACCGGGGCGGTGGGACACTGAAGCTTTCTTT.

This chain links TRBV28 with TRBJ2-7; TRBD2 matches at 8 bases. The CDR3 runs 15 residues. Unmatched junction bases numbered 11, after V lost 4 bases and J lost 6 bases. CDR1 and CDR2 from the germline V gene are MDHEN and SYDVKM. DNA for the CDR3: TGTGCCAGCAGTTCTCCCCGGGAGGGCTTCACCGAGCAGTACTTC. Translated, it gives CASSSPREGFTEQYF.

This clone was detected only once. The rearrangement joins TRBV11-2 to TRBJ1-1, with D hard to call. This CDR3 comprises 13 residues. Per the germline V gene, CDR1 is SGHAT and CDR2 is FQNNGV. V lost 1 base and J 0 bases, leaving 3 bases between the germline ends. CDR3 sequence (DNA): TGTGCCAGCAGCTTAGTCCTGAACACTGAAGCTTTCTTT. Translated: CASSLVLNTEAFF.

This chain joins TRBV6-1 and TRBJ2-5; the D gene is possibly TRBD1 (6 bases). The V and J ends lost 3 bases and 2 bases respectively, with 16 bases between them. The CDR3 runs 16 residues. CDR1 and CDR2 from the germline V gene are MNHNS and SASEGT. The CDR3 sequence: CASSEGARALQETQYF. CDR3 coding DNA: TGTGCCAGCAGTGAGGGGGCAAGGGCCCTACAAGAGACCCAGTACTTC.

V is TRBV7-9 and J is TRBJ2-5, with D hard to call. Germline V gene lookup returns CDR1 SEHNR and CDR2 FQNEAQ (reference sequence). The CDR3 is 13 amino acids. V was cut by 1 base and J by 3 bases, with 6 bases left in between. The CDR3 bases are TGTGCCAGCAGCTTAGATAGGGAAGAGACCCAGTACTTC. Its protein is CASSLDREETQYF.

The chain couples TRBV6-5 to TRBJ2-1; D is perhaps TRBD1 or TRBD2 (5 bases each). This CDR3 has 16 residues. In germline, CDR1 is MNHEY, CDR2 SVGAGI. V was clipped by 0 bases and J by 3 bases, with 12 bases between them. The CDR3 protein is CASSYSAGTLYNEQFF. CDR3 DNA sequence: TGTGCCAGCAGTTACTCGGCAGGGACCCTCTACAATGAGCAGTTCTTC.

The J gene is TRBJ1-1, the V gene TRBV27; 7 bases fit TRBD1. The CDR3 totals 13 residues. With V trimmed by 6 bases and J by 4 bases, 5 bases remained unmatched. CDR1 MNHEY and CDR2 SMNVEV come from the germline V gene (reference sequence). The CDR3 sequence is CASSRQGATEAFF. As DNA, the CDR3 is TGTGCCAGCAGCAGACAGGGAGCCACTGAAGCTTTCTTT.

The CDR3 loop is CASSDEAGGDNEQFF. The CDR3 bases are TGTGCCAGCAGTGACGAAGCGGGAGGGGACAATGAGCAGTTCTTC. The rearrangement links TRBV6-4 to TRBJ2-1, with 10 bases identical to TRBD2. Per the germline V gene, CDR1 is MRHNA and CDR2 is SNTAGT. The CDR3 is made up of 15 amino acids. V shed 2 bases, J shed 5 bases, and the junction held 3 bases outside the gene matches.

V is TRBV5-1 and J is TRBJ2-7; D gene ambiguous. The CDR3 totals 17 residues. Trimming cost V 0 bases and J 3 bases, with 19 bases left between them. Germline assignment: CDR1 SGHRS and CDR2 YFSETQ. CDR3 DNA sequence: TGCGCCAGCAGCTTGGAGGGTAGGCTATCACTTGGCTACGAGCAGTACTTC. It yields the protein CASSLEGRLSLGYEQYF.

The J gene is TRBJ2-1, the V gene TRBV27; D might be TRBD2 (6 bases). The CDR3 has 15 amino acids. V was shortened by 6 bases and J by 0 bases, with 12 bases between the two germline ends. Germline-derived CDR1 and CDR2 are MNHEY and SMNVEV (reference sequence). The CDR3 DNA follows: TGTGCCAGCAGAATAGCGGCTAGCTCCTACAATGAGCAGTTCTTC. It specifies CASRIAASSYNEQFF.

The V and J genes are TRBV6-5 and TRBJ1-1; D is perhaps TRBD1 (5 bases). V lost 2 bases and J lost 6, with 10 bases in between. Germline V gene sequence: CDR1 MNHEY, CDR2 SVGAGI. The CDR3 is 13 amino acids. The CDR3 sequence is CASSYRSGPEAFF. The CDR3 region has the DNA TGTGCCAGCAGTTACAGGTCAGGGCCTGAAGCTTTCTTT.

The V call is TRBV28, the J call TRBJ2-7; 8 bases fit TRBD1. The J segment lost 4 bases and the V segment lost 2 bases, leaving 4 bases of the junction unmatched. Germline assignment: CDR1 MDHEN and CDR2 SYDVKM. The CDR3 has 14 amino acids. The CDR3 DNA follows: TGTGCCAGCAGTTTAACAGGGGGAGAGTACGAGCAGTACTTC. Encoded protein: CASSLTGGEYEQYF.

V is TRBV27 and J is TRBJ1-5; D not certain. Looked up from germline, CDR1 is MNHEY and CDR2 is SMNVEV (reference sequence). The CDR3 is 13 residues long. Trimming removed 5 bases from V and 7 bases from J, with 12 bases in between. In DNA, the CDR3 is TGTGCCAGCAGTGTTGCGGTCGGACAGCCCCAGCATTTT. It yields the protein CASSVAVGQPQHF.

The rearrangement joins TRBV28 to TRBJ2-2; 7 bases are a match to TRBD1. V lost 5 bases to trimming and J lost 1 base; unmatched junction nucleotides: 10. Germline V gene sequence: CDR1 MDHEN, CDR2 SYDVKM. The CDR3 is 17 residues long. CDR3 loop: CASSPSLRTGNTGELFF. The CDR3 DNA follows: TGTGCCAGCAGTCCCTCATTGCGGACAGGGAACACCGGGGAGCTGTTTTTT. The full variable domain, rest sourced from reference TRBV28 and TRBJ2-2, is DVKVTQSSRYLVKRTGEKVFLECVQDMDHENMFWYRQDPGLGLRLIYFSYDVKMKEKGDIPEGYSVSREKKERFSLILESASTNQTSMYLCASSPSLRTGNTGELFFGEGSRLTVL.

V usage is TRBV11-2 and J usage is TRBJ2-7, with 9 bases aligning to TRBD1. The ends lost 3 bases at V and 4 bases at J; junction bases unmatched: 7. This CDR3 has 15 amino acids. Per germline, CDR1 SGHAT and CDR2 FQNNGV. The CDR3 nucleotides are TGTGCCAGCAGCTTCGAAGCGGGACAGGGTTACGAGCAGTACTTC. Amino acids: CASSFEAGQGYEQYF.

V and J are TRBV19 and TRBJ2-7; D remains ambiguous. The germline V and J ends were trimmed by 5 bases and 0 bases, with 11 bases remaining between them. Germline V gene sequence: CDR1 LNHDA, CDR2 SQIVND (reference sequence). The CDR3 sequence is 14 residues long. The CDR3 sequence is CASSPAHSSYEQYF. The CDR3 DNA reads as TGTGCCAGTAGTCCCGCACATAGCTCCTACGAGCAGTACTTC.

The chain couples TRBV5-4 to TRBJ2-7, with TRBD2 identical over 10 bases. CDR1 and CDR2 from the germline V gene are SGHNT and YYREEE (reference sequence). The ends lost 3 bases at V and 6 bases at J; junction bases unmatched: 6. The CDR3 is 14 residues long. DNA of the CDR3: TGTGCCAGCAGCTCCCTAGCGGGAGAGGGCGAGCAGTACTTC. Translation gives CASSSLAGEGEQYF.